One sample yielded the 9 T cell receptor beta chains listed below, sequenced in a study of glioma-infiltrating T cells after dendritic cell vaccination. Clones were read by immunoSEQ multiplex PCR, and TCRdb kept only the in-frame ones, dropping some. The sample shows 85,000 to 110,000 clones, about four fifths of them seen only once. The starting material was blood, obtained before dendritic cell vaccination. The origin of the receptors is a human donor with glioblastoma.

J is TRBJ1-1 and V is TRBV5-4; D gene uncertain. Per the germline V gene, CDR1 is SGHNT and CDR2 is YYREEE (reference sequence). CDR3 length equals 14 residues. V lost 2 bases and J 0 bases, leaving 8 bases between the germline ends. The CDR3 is CASSLDNMNTEAFF. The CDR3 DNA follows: TGTGCCAGCAGCTTAGACAATATGAACACTGAAGCTTTCTTT.

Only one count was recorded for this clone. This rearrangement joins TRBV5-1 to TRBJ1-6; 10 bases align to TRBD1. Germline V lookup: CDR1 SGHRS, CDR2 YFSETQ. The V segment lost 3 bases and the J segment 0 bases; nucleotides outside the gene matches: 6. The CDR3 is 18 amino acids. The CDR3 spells CASSSAGQGISYNSPLHF. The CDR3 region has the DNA TGCGCCAGCAGCTCGGCGGGACAGGGGATCTCCTATAATTCACCCCTCCACTTT.

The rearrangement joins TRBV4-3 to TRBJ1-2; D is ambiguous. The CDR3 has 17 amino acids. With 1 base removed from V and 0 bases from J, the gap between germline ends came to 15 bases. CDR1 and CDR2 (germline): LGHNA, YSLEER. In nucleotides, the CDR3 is TGCGCCAGCAGCCAAGTCGGGGAACAGTCCGCTAACTATGGCTACACCTTC. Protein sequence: CASSQVGEQSANYGYTF.

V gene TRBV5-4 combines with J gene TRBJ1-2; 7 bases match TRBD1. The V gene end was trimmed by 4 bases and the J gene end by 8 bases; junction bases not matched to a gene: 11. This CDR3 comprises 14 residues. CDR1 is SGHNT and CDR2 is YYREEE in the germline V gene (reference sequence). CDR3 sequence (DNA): TGTGCCAGCAGCCAGGACAGGAGTGCAACGGGCTACACCTTC. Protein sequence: CASSQDRSATGYTF.

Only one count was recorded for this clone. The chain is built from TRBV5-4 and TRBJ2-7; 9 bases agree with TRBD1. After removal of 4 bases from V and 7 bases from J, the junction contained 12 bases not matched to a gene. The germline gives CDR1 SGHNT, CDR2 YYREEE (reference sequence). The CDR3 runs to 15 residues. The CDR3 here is CASSAGQGGRREQYF. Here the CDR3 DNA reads TGTGCCAGCAGCGCGGGACAGGGAGGTCGTCGAGAGCAGTACTTC.

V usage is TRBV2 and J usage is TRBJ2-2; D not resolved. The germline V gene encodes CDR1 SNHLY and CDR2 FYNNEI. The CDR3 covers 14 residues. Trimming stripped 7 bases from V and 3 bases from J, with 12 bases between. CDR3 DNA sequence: TGTGCCAGCACCATAACCCCAGACACCGGGGAGCTGTTTTTT. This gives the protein CASTITPDTGELFF.

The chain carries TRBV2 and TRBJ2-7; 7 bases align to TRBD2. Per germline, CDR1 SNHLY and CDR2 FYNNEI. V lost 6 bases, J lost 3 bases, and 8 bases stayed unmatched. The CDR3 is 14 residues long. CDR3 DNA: TGTGCCAGCAGCGGACGGGAGCGGGGCTACGAGCAGTACTTC. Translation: CASSGRERGYEQYF.

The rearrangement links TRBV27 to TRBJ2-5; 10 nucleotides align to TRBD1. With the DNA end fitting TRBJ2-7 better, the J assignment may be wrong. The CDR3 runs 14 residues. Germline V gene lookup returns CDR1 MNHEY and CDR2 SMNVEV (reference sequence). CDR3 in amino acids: CASSHGQGGYEQYF. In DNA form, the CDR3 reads TGTGCCAGCAGCCATGGACAGGGGGGGTACGAGCAGTACTTC.

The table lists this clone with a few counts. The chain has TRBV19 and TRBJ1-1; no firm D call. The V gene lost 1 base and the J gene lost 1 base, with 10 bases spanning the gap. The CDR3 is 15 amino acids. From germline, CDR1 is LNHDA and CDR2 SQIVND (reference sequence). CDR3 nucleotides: TGTGCCAGTAGTATAGGAGGAACGGGGAACACTGAAGCTTTCTTT. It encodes CASSIGGTGNTEAFF.